The 7 T cell receptor beta chains presented below share a single source sample, sequenced in a study of blood T cell repertoires in COVID-19. Generated by immunoSEQ multiplex PCR, the TCRdb table keeps only in-frame clones and is missing some. The table includes under 400,000 clones, 90% detected once. The specimen sequenced was peripheral blood. These receptor sequences come from a man aged 18 to 30 with active or convalescent COVID-19.

Worth noting for this clone: A read error may produce the germline difference seen at one junction end. This chain uses TRBV5-1 with TRBJ2-1; 11 nucleotides agree with TRBD2. The germline V gene has CDR1 SGHRS and CDR2 YFSETQ. The CDR3 runs to 14 residues. The CDR3 reads CASSPGLAVPRQLF. The DNA of the CDR3 is TGCGCCAGCAGCCCGGGACTAGCGGTTCCCCGGCAGCTCTTC.

V is TRBV14 and J is TRBJ1-1; a weak D match, TRBD1 (6 bases). The germline CDR1 and CDR2 sequences are SGHDN and FVKESK. CDR3 length: 12 residues. The V and J ends lost 1 base and 6 bases respectively, with 6 bases between them. CDR3: CASSQGTAEAFF. For the CDR3, the DNA is TGTGCCAGCAGCCAAGGGACAGCTGAAGCTTTCTTT.

This chain links TRBV28 with TRBJ2-7; 8 bases fit TRBD1. From germline, CDR1 is MDHEN and CDR2 SYDVKM. This CDR3 is built from 15 residues. Trimming cost V 6 bases and J 6 bases; bases outside gene matches: 13. The CDR3 region is CASSLPRDRSLEQYF. Written as DNA, the CDR3 is TGTGCCAGCAGCTTACCCCGGGACAGGAGCCTCGAGCAGTACTTC.

The rearrangement links TRBV11-3 to TRBJ1-2, with 8 bases matching TRBD1. Germline CDR1 reads SGHNT; CDR2 reads YENEEA. CDR3 length: 15 amino acids. V was pared by 3 bases and J by 3 bases, with 6 bases of the junction left unmatched. CDR3 DNA: TGTGCCAGCAGCTTGGCAGGGGGCTCGGACTATGGCTACACCTTC. Translating it yields CASSLAGGSDYGYTF.

This clone was picked up one time. V usage is TRBV20-1 and J usage is TRBJ2-3; 8 positions match TRBD2. This CDR3 has 11 amino acids. Germline-derived CDR1 and CDR2 are DFQATT and SNEGSKA (reference sequence). The CDR3 is CRPGGGDTQYF. In nucleotides, the CDR3 is TGCAGACCGGGGGGGGGAGATACGCAGTATTTT.

The genes are TRBV13 and TRBJ1-2; 9 bases are a match to TRBD1. The J segment lost 4 bases and the V segment lost 5 bases, leaving 2 bases of the junction unmatched. Germline V lookup: CDR1 PRHDT, CDR2 FYEKMQ (reference sequence). The CDR3 spans 13 residues. Here the CDR3 reads CASSRDRAYGYTF. In nucleotides, the CDR3 is TGTGCCAGCAGCCGGGACAGGGCCTATGGCTACACCTTC. The entire variable domain, with the rest obtained from reference TRBV13 and TRBJ1-2, is as follows: AAGVIQSPRHLIKEKRETATLKCYPIPRHDTVYWYQQGPGQDPQFLISFYEKMQSDKGSIPDRFSAQQFSDYHSELNMSSLELGDSALYFCASSRDRAYGYTFGSGTRLTVV.

The chain couples TRBV18 to TRBJ2-1; no firm D call. Germline V gives CDR1 KGHSH, CDR2 LQKENI. Trimming pared 2 bases from V and 0 bases from J, leaving 8 bases between. The CDR3 is 15 amino acids. The CDR3 DNA is TGTGCCAGCTCACCAATAAGCGTCTCCTACAATGAGCAGTTCTTC. Translated, it gives CASSPISVSYNEQFF.